Included here is one TCR beta chain sequence, with context. This sample is drawn from a study of blood T cell repertoires in COVID-19. Study as a whole: Collection of acute and convalescent COVID-19 samples took place in the United States, Italy and Spain. Sample material is recorded as cDNA or gDNA derived from T cells, B-cell-depleted T cells, or PBMCs.

In the original analysis: Reference gene primer amplification gave nucleated cell count estimates. Clones were sequenced by immunoSEQ multiplex PCR, and TCRdb holds only the in-frame ones, with some missing. V and J calls and clone size follow that table, whereas D and trimming were derived from the DNA. The sample has hundreds of thousands of clones; approximately 86% are singletons. The CDR3 sequence is 16 residues long. Germline V lookup: CDR1 LNHDA, CDR2 SQIVND (reference sequence). V shed 3 bases and J shed 8 bases, with 22 bases lying between them. The sample comprised peripheral blood. This TCR was sampled from a woman aged 45 to 65 who had recovered from COVID-19. The V gene is TRBV19, the J gene TRBJ1-1; D might be TRBD1 (6 bases). This CDR3 reads CASSMFGKTGTREAFF. CDR3 bases: TGTGCCAGTAGTATGTTTGGTAAGACCGGGACACGAGAAGCTTTCTTT.